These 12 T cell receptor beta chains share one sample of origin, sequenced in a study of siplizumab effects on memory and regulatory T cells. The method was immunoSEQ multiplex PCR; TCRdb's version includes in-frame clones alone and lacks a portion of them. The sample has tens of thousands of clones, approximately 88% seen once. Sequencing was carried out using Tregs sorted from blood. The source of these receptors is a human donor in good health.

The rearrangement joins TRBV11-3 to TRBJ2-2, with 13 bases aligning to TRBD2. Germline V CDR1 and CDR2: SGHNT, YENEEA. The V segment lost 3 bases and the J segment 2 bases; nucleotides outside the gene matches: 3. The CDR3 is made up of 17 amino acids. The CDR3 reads CASSFRLAGGNTGELFF. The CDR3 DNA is TGTGCCAGCAGCTTTAGACTAGCGGGAGGAAACACCGGGGAGCTGTTTTTT.

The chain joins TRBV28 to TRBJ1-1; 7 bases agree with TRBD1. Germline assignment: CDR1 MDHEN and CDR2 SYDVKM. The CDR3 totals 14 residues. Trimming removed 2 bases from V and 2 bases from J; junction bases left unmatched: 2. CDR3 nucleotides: TGTGCCAGCAGTTTAGGAGGGGGCAACACTGAAGCTTTCTTT. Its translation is CASSLGGGNTEAFF.

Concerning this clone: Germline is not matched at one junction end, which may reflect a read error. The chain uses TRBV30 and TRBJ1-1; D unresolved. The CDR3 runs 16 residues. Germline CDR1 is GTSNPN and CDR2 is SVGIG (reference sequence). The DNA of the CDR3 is TGTGCCTGGAGTTCCCCTTTTGGGTCCGTGAACACTGAAGTTTTCTTT. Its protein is CAWSSPFGSVNTEVFF.

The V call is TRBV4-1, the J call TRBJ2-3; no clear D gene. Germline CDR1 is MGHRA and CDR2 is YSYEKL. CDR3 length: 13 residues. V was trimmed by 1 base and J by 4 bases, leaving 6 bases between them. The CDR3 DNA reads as TGCGCCAGCAGCCAAGTTCGGGCAGATACGCAGTATTTT. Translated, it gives CASSQVRADTQYF.

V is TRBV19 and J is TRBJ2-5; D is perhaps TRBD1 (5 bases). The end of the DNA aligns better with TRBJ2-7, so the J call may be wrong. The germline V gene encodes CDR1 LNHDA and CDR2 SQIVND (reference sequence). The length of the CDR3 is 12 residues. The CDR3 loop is CASTSGQREQYF. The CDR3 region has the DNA TGTGCCAGTACATCAGGGCAGCGCGAGCAGTACTTC.

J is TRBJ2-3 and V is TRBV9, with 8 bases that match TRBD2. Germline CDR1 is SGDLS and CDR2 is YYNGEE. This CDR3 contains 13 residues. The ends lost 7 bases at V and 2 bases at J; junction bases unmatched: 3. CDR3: CASSAGATDTQYF. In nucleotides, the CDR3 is TGTGCCAGCTCAGCGGGAGCCACAGATACGCAGTATTTT.

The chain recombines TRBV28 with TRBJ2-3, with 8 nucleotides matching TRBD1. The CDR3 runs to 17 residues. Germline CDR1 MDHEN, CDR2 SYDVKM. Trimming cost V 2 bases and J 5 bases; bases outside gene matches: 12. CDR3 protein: CASSLLGQGVSVDTQYF. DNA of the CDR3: TGTGCCAGCAGTTTACTCGGACAGGGTGTTAGCGTAGATACGCAGTATTTT.

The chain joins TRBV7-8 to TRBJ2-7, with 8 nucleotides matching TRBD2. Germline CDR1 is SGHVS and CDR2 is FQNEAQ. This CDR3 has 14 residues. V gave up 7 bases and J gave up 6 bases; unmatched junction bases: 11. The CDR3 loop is CASTLSGRKGEQYF. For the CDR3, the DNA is TGTGCCAGCACCCTCAGCGGGAGAAAGGGCGAGCAGTACTTC.

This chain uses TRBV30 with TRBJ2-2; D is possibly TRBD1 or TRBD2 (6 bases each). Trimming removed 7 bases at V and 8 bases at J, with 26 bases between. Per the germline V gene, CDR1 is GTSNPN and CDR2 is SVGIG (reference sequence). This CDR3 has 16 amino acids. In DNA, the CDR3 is TGTGCCTCTACAACAGGGAAGGGAGGTTCCTTGGGGGAGCTGTTTTTT. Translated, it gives CASTTGKGGSLGELFF.

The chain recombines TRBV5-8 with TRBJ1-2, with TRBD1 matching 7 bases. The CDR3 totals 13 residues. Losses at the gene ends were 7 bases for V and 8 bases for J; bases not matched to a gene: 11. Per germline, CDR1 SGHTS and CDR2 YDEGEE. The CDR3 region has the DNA TGTGCCAGCTCGGCTACAGGGGAGCGAGGCTACACCTTC. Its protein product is CASSATGERGYTF.

CDR3 protein: CASRSGDRVGSPLHF. CDR3 nucleotides: TGCGCCAGCCGATCCGGCGACAGGGTTGGTTCACCCCTCCACTTT. This sequence joins TRBV5-1 and TRBJ1-6; 7 bases fit TRBD1. The CDR3 spans 15 residues. Germline CDR1 and CDR2: SGHRS and YFSETQ. With 7 bases clipped from V and 9 bases from J, the junction kept 13 bases outside the gene matches.

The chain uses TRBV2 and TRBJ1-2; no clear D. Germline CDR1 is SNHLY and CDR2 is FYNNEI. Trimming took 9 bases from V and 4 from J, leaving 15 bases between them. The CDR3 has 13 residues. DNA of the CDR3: TGTGCCAGGGCGGACGGCCCCATCTATGGCTACACCTTC. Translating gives CARADGPIYGYTF.